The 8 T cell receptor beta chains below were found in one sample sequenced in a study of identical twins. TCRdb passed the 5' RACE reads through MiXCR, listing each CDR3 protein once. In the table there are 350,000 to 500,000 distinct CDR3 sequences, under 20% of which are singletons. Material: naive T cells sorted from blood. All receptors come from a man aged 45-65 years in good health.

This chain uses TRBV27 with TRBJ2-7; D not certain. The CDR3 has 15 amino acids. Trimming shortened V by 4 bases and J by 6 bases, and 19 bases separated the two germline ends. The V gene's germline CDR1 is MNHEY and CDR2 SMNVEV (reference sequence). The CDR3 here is CASSSIRVAPPEQYF. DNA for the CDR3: TGTGCCAGCAGTTCGATAAGAGTGGCCCCCCCCGAGCAGTACTTC.

CDR3 coding DNA: TGTGCCAGCCGACAGGGACGTCAAGAGACCCAGTACTTC. It yields the protein CASRQGRQETQYF. The J gene is TRBJ2-5, the V gene TRBV6-1, with 7 nucleotides matching TRBD1. The CDR3 is 13 amino acids. From germline, CDR1 is MNHNS and CDR2 SASEGT. The J segment lost 2 bases and the V segment lost 8 bases, leaving 5 bases of the junction unmatched.

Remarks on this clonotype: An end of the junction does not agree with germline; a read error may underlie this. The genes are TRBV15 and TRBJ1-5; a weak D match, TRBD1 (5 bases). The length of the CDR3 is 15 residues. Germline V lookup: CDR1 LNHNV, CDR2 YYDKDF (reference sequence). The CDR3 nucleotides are TGTGCCACCAGCGGAGACAGTAACATCAATCAGCCCCAGCATTTT. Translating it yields CATSGDSNINQPQHF.

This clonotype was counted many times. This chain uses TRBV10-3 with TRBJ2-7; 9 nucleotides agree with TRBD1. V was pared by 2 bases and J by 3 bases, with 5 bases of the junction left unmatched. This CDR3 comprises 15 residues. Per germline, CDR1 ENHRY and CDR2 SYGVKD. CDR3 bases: TGTGCCATCAGTGAGCAGGGGACAGGGAACTACGAGCAGTACTTC. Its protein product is CAISEQGTGNYEQYF.

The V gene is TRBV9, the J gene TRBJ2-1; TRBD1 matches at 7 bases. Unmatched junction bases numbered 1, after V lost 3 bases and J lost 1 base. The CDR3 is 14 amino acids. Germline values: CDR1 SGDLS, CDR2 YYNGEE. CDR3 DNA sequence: TGTGCCAGCAGCGGGACAGGTTCCTACAATGAGCAGTTCTTC. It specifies CASSGTGSYNEQFF.

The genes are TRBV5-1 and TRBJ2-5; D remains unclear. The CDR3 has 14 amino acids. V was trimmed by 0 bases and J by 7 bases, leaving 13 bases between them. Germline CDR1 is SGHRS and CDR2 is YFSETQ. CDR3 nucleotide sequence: TGCGCCAGCAGCTTGGCCGACCTCCGTGGGACCCAGTACTTC. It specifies CASSLADLRGTQYF. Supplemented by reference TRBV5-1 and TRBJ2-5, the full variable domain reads KAGVTQTPRYLIKTRGQQVTLSCSPISGHRSVSWYQQTPGQGLQFLFEYFSETQRNKGNFPGRFSGRQFSNSRSEMNVSTLELGDSALYLCASSLADLRGTQYFGPGTRLLVL.

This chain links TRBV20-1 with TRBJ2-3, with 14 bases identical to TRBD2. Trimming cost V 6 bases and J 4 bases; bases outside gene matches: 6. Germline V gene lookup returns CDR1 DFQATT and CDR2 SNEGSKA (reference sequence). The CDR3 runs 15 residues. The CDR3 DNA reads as TGCAGTGCGGAGCCGGGACTAGCGGGGGCAGATACGCAGTATTTT. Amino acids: CSAEPGLAGADTQYF.

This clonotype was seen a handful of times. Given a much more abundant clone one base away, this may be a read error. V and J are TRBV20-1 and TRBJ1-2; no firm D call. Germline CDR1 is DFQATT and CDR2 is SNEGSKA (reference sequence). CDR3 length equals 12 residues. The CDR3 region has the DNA TGCAGTGCTCCCGGACGGGCGGAGGGCTACCCCTTC. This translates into CSAPGRAEGYPF.